This T cell receptor beta chain was observed in a study of cytomegalovirus exposure and HLA in healthy donors. Study details: An earlier analysis identified approximately 120 million unique TCR beta sequences in some 170 million T cells. Findings of the study overall: Analysis was performed later, and it showed HLA-associated TCR beta chains to be more clonally expanded than equally common others. Around 160 TCR beta chains were listed as cytomegalovirus-associated.

The PCR contained 60 Vbeta and 13 Jbeta primers. The assay was immunoSEQ multiplex PCR, and TCRdb's table has in-frame clones only and misses some. The sample consists of 150,000 to 250,000 clones, 82% of them appearing once. Remarks on this clone: What it binds is unknown.

The CDR3 spans 11 residues. Between the trimmed V and J ends, which lost 4 bases and 8 bases, there was a span of 8 bases. Per germline, CDR1 MGHRA and CDR2 YSYEKL. Sequencing was performed on PBMCs. This TCR was recovered from a woman aged 50 to 65 in good health and CMV-seropositive. The rearrangement joins TRBV4-1 to TRBJ1-2, with a weak D call TRBD1 (5 bases). The CDR3 spells CASSPGLGYTF. As DNA, the CDR3 is TGCGCCAGCAGCCCGGGACTAGGCTACACCTTC.